This TCR beta chain was documented in a study of T cells expressing NK-cell markers. TCR beta cDNA was made by 5'RACE template switching with UMIs. TCRdb reworked the 5' RACE reads into one entry per CDR3 protein, no DNA. The ten top clones account for roughly 5.2%, within a sample of a few hundred thousand distinct CDR3 sequences. CDR1 SQVTM and CDR2 ANQGSEA come from the germline V gene. The CDR3 sequence is 15 residues long. This TCR was sampled from a man aged 18-70 years in good health. This chain links TRBV29-1 with TRBJ2-5; TCRdb lists TRBD2, though no DNA is available to test this call. Sequenced sample: blood T cells: a sorted CD56 or NKG2C T cell subset, CD4+ or CD8+ T cells, or bulk PBMC T cells (not recorded which). This CDR3 reads CSVEILAGGRGTQYF. Full variable domain (missing parts from reference TRBV29-1 and TRBJ2-5): SAVISQKPSRDICQRGTSLTIQCQVDSQVTMMFWYRQQPGQSLTLIATANQGSEATYESGFVIDKFPISRPNLTFSTLTVSNMSPEDSSIYLCSVEILAGGRGTQYFGPGTRLLVL.